The T cell receptor beta chain under discussion was sequenced for a study of blood T cells in healthy people across ages. A second PCR of roughly 7 to 11 cycles used a sample-barcoded 5' primer and a J-beta primer mix. MiXCR was run by TCRdb on the 5' RACE reads, yielding one entry per CDR3 protein. This sample has over 750,000 distinct CDR3 sequences, with around a quarter found just once. The CDR3 is 13 residues long. Germline CDR1 reads MDHEN; CDR2 reads SYDVKM. The V end was cut by 0 bases, the J end by 4 bases, with 4 bases between. In addition, the sample was reused for a study of T cells of mothers and their children. From that report: There were no persistent microchimeric T cell clones detected.

The origin of this receptor is a boy younger than 18 in good health. The sample consisted of blood. The genes are TRBV28 and TRBJ1-5; D ambiguous. This chain's CDR3 is CASSLWGNQPQHF. The DNA for the CDR3 is TGTGCCAGCAGTTTATGGGGGAATCAGCCCCAGCATTTT.